This TCR beta chain emerged from a study of cytomegalovirus exposure and HLA in healthy donors. Looking at the study overall: One earlier analysis, a look at around 180 million T cells, found about 110 million unique TCR beta sequences. Among about 400 genotyped donors, approximately 80% fell in the Caucasian-associated ancestry cluster.

Only one count was recorded for this clone. The PCR made use of 60 Vbeta and 13 Jbeta primers. Produced via immunoSEQ multiplex PCR; TCRdb's table is partial and in-frame only. The sample records some 120,000 clones, less than 80% being singletons. This CDR3 contains 17 residues. The germline V and J ends were trimmed by 1 base and 2 bases, with 12 bases remaining between them. The germline CDR1 and CDR2 sequences are LNHDA and SQIVND (reference sequence). Donors in the study were healthy people who gave bone marrow. The chain recombines TRBV19 with TRBJ2-6; weak D call: TRBD1 (5 bases). The receptor was derived from a man between 35 and 55 years old in good health and CMV-seropositive. The material sequenced was PBMCs. CDR3 region: CASSIAARVAGANVLTF. CDR3 bases: TGTGCCAGTAGTATAGCGGCCAGGGTAGCTGGGGCCAACGTCCTGACTTTC.